This passage covers 10 T cell receptor beta chains from one sample sequenced in a study of T cell clonotyping in hematopoietic cell transplantation (dated by TCRdb to the early 2020s). The intended sense of this specimen's time point label: 180 days after allo-HCT. Library preparation employed the immunoSEQ multiplex PCR assay. The clones in this table, taken by TCRdb from immuneACCESS, are in-frame only. Not every clone is retained; where verified, under half of the shortfall comes from an unresolved V gene, and the cause of the rest is unknown. The sample table shows about 12,000 clones, and 72% are seen once. About 15% of the sample is taken by the ten largest. The source was peripheral blood mononuclear cells, collected 180 days after allogeneic stem cell transplant. The source of these receptors is a male patient aged 55 to 69 who had an allogeneic stem cell transplant from an unrelated donor, so the T cells may come from the graft donor. Some clones in this sample may be carry-over from other donors' samples.

The rearrangement joins TRBV5-1 to TRBJ2-1; 7 positions match TRBD2. The ends lost 2 bases at V and 5 bases at J; junction bases unmatched: 10. The CDR3 totals 16 residues. Germline V gene data show CDR1 as SGHRS and CDR2 as YFSETQ. This CDR3 is CASSLSPASGDNEQFF. The CDR3 DNA follows: TGCGCCAGCAGCTTAAGCCCCGCTAGCGGTGACAATGAGCAGTTCTTC.

The genes are TRBV9 and TRBJ2-2, with D unclear. This CDR3 contains 13 residues. Germline V gene data show CDR1 as SGDLS and CDR2 as YYNGEE. Trimming took 0 bases from V and 4 from J, leaving 4 bases between them. The chain's CDR3 is CASSVASTGELFF. CDR3 DNA sequence: TGTGCCAGCAGCGTAGCTAGCACCGGGGAGCTGTTTTTT.

The CDR3 DNA is TGTGCCAGCAGTACGGGACAGCTTAATGAAAAACTGTTTTTT. Protein sequence: CASSTGQLNEKLFF. This chain uses TRBV2 with TRBJ1-4; 7 positions agree with TRBD1. The CDR3 is 14 residues long. The V and J ends lost 5 bases and 4 bases, in that order; junction bases with no gene match: 4. The V gene's germline CDR1 is SNHLY and CDR2 FYNNEI.

V gene TRBV29-1 combines with J gene TRBJ1-5; D is possibly TRBD1 (5 bases). The germline CDR1 and CDR2 sequences are SQVTM and ANQGSEA. This CDR3 has 13 residues. V was cut by 4 bases and J by 0 bases, with 7 bases left in between. CDR3 in amino acids: CSVGTLSNQPQHF. The CDR3 DNA is TGCAGCGTTGGGACACTTAGCAATCAGCCCCAGCATTTT.

This chain uses TRBV4-1 with TRBJ1-1, with 7 bases lining up with TRBD1. The CDR3 runs 17 residues. Germline lookup yields CDR1 MGHRA and CDR2 YSYEKL. Trimming at V came to 0 bases and at J to 3 bases, leaving 10 bases not matched to a gene. CDR3 nucleotide sequence: TGCGCCAGCAGCCAAGATCTTGTTGTCAGGGGGTACACTGAAGCTTTCTTT. Translating it yields CASSQDLVVRGYTEAFF.

In this sample, this clone turned up once. The rearrangement joins TRBV7-8 to TRBJ2-7, with D hard to call. This CDR3 is built from 12 residues. The germline V gene encodes CDR1 SGHVS and CDR2 FQNEAQ. V lost 4 bases and J lost 3, with 7 bases in between. For the CDR3, the DNA is TGTGCCAGCAGCTCCTTTAGCTACGAGCAGTACTTC. This encodes CASSSFSYEQYF.

There are a few counts of this clone. The rearrangement links TRBV30 to TRBJ2-5; D is possibly TRBD2 (6 bases). Matching the DNA end better, TRBJ2-7 makes the J call doubtful. Germline lookup yields CDR1 GTSNPN and CDR2 SVGIG (reference sequence). CDR3 length: 13 residues. CDR3 nucleotides: TGTGCCTGGAGGGAGAGGGGACTCTACGAGCAGTACTTC. It is translated as CAWRERGLYEQYF.

In its sample, this clone was seen a few times. V is TRBV4-1 and J is TRBJ2-3, with D possibly called TRBD1 or TRBD2 (6 bases each). The length of the CDR3 is 14 residues. Trimming cost V 2 bases and J 3 bases, with 9 bases left between them. Per the germline V gene, CDR1 is MGHRA and CDR2 is YSYEKL. The CDR3 protein is CASSQWGATDTQYF. The CDR3 DNA sequence: TGCGCCAGCAGCCAATGGGGGGCGACAGATACGCAGTATTTT.

This clone was recorded only once. The J gene is TRBJ2-1, the V gene TRBV6-5; D ambiguous. Germline loops: CDR1 MNHEY, CDR2 SVGAGI. The CDR3 consists of 13 residues. V lost 6 bases and J 5 bases, leaving 11 bases between the germline ends. In DNA form, the CDR3 reads TGTGCCAGCAGGCCGGGCGGCAACAATGAGCAGTTCTTC. It codes for CASRPGGNNEQFF.

The rearrangement uses TRBV5-6 and TRBJ2-7; 8 bases fit TRBD2. This CDR3 is built from 15 residues. After removal of 1 base from V and 0 bases from J, the junction contained 3 bases not matched to a gene. Germline V gives CDR1 SGHDT, CDR2 YYEEEE. The CDR3 DNA reads as TGTGCCAGCAGCTTGCTCAGCGGGGGCTCCTACGAGCAGTACTTC. Translating it yields CASSLLSGGSYEQYF.